Shown below are 14 T cell receptor beta chains from a single sample sequenced in a study of blood T cell repertoires in COVID-19. Method: immunoSEQ multiplex PCR; TCRdb's copy keeps in-frame clones and lacks some. The data contain over 30,000 clones, 85% to 95% of them singletons. Sample: peripheral blood. These receptors were obtained from a human donor in a cohort sampled during active COVID-19.

As DNA, the CDR3 is TGTGCCAGCAGCTTAAGAGGGTGGGAGCAGTACTTC. It is translated as CASSLRGWEQYF. The chain carries TRBV7-2 and TRBJ2-7; a possible D gene is TRBD2 (5 bases). The V gene lost 2 bases and the J gene lost 7 bases, with 9 bases spanning the gap. Germline CDR1 SGHTA, CDR2 FQGNSA. This CDR3 is 12 amino acids long.

This chain uses TRBV10-3 with TRBJ2-1; TRBD2 aligns across 7 bases. CDR3 size: 13 residues. J lost 9 bases, V lost 0 bases, and 2 bases had no gene match. Germline V CDR1 and CDR2: ENHRY, SYGVKD. CDR3 sequence (DNA): TGTGCCATCAGTGAGTCGGGAGGGACTGAGCAGTTCTTC. Translating it yields CAISESGGTEQFF.

The chain uses TRBV6-5 and TRBJ2-7, with 12 bases lining up with TRBD1. CDR3 size: 14 residues. J was trimmed by 7 bases and V by 8 bases; bases with no gene match: 9. In germline, CDR1 is MNHEY, CDR2 SVGAGI. CDR3 sequence reads: CASERDRGLGEQYF. CDR3 nucleotide sequence: TGTGCCAGCGAGAGGGACAGGGGGCTGGGGGAGCAGTACTTC.

The chain uses TRBV2 and TRBJ2-5; D not certain. CDR3 length: 13 residues. The germline V and J ends were trimmed by 6 bases and 3 bases, with 11 bases remaining between them. Germline CDR1 SNHLY, CDR2 FYNNEI. The CDR3 region is CASRREPEETQYF. DNA of the CDR3: TGTGCCAGCAGGCGAGAACCGGAAGAGACCCAGTACTTC.

In this sample, this clone turned up a few times. The chain is built from TRBV6-6 and TRBJ2-7, with D maybe TRBD2 (6 bases). V lost 6 bases and J lost 4, with 16 bases in between. Looked up from germline, CDR1 is MNHNY and CDR2 is SVGAGI (reference sequence). The CDR3 loop spans 14 amino acids. CDR3 DNA: TGTGCCAGCAGCCCCGTACGGGAGCGATACGAGCAGTACTTC. This gives the protein CASSPVRERYEQYF.

The chain links TRBV7-2 to TRBJ2-1, with TRBD2 identical over 14 bases. CDR1 and CDR2 (germline): SGHTA, FQGNSA. V gave up 1 base and J gave up 9 bases; unmatched junction bases: 5. CDR3 length: 16 residues. DNA of the CDR3: TGTGCCAGCAGCTTAGAGGGGACTAGCGGGAGCATTGAGCAGTTCTTC. Translating it yields CASSLEGTSGSIEQFF.

The chain joins TRBV4-3 to TRBJ2-1; 11 bases are a match to TRBD1. The CDR3 contains 16 residues. The germline V gene has CDR1 LGHNA and CDR2 YSLEER. With V trimmed by 2 bases and J by 6 bases, 6 bases remained unmatched. The chain's CDR3 is CASSQKAGTGGNEQFF. The DNA of the CDR3 is TGCGCCAGCAGCCAAAAGGCCGGGACAGGGGGCAATGAGCAGTTCTTC.

J is TRBJ2-1 and V is TRBV25-1, with 7 nucleotides matching TRBD1. CDR1 is MGHDK, CDR2 SYGVNS, per germline. CDR3 length: 14 amino acids. Germline trimming cut 1 base from V and 7 bases from J; bases unmatched to any gene: 4. CDR3: CASSESTGWNEQFF. The CDR3, as DNA: TGTGCCAGCAGTGAATCGACAGGGTGGAATGAGCAGTTCTTC.

The chain employs TRBV6-1 and TRBJ2-7, with 8 bases identical to TRBD1. CDR3 length: 15 residues. Unmatched junction bases numbered 6, after V lost 2 bases and J lost 3 bases. CDR1 and CDR2 (germline): MNHNS, SASEGT. DNA of the CDR3: TGTGCCAGCAGTGAACCCGGACAGGGAAGCTACGAGCAGTACTTC. Protein product: CASSEPGQGSYEQYF.

The table lists this clone with a count of one. The V gene is TRBV19, the J gene TRBJ1-5, with TRBD1 matching 10 bases. This CDR3 region has 18 residues. The V segment lost 4 bases and the J segment 0 bases; nucleotides outside the gene matches: 9. Looked up from germline, CDR1 is LNHDA and CDR2 is SQIVND (reference sequence). CDR3 loop: CASSTGQGRNYSNQPQHF. The CDR3 DNA reads TGTGCCAGTAGTACGGGACAGGGGCGAAATTATAGCAATCAGCCCCAGCATTTT.

The rearrangement uses TRBV5-1 and TRBJ2-5, with 7 bases that match TRBD2. V shed 4 bases and J 5 bases; nucleotides not matched to a gene: 5. Germline V lookup: CDR1 SGHRS, CDR2 YFSETQ. This CDR3 is built from 13 residues. CDR3 protein: CASSPGLKETQYF. CDR3 DNA sequence: TGCGCCAGCAGCCCGGGACTAAAGGAGACCCAGTACTTC.

The chain recombines TRBV7-9 with TRBJ2-4; 8 bases match TRBD2. There are 15 residues in the CDR3. J gave up 4 bases and V 1 base, and 3 bases lay outside the gene matches. Germline V gives CDR1 SEHNR, CDR2 FQNEAQ (reference sequence). DNA for the CDR3: TGTGCCAGCAGCTTAGAGATAGCGGGGAAAAACATTCAGTACTTC. As protein: CASSLEIAGKNIQYF. The variable domain in full, completed from reference TRBV7-9 and TRBJ2-4, reads DTGVSQNPRHKITKRGQNVTFRCDPISEHNRLYWYRQTLGQGPEFLTYFQNEAQLEKSRLLSDRFSAERPKGSFSTLEIQRTEQGDSAMYLCASSLEIAGKNIQYFGAGTRLSVL.

This chain uses TRBV7-8 with TRBJ2-1, with 9 bases matching TRBD2. The J segment lost 3 bases and the V segment lost 2 bases, leaving 14 bases of the junction unmatched. This CDR3 comprises 19 residues. Germline lookup yields CDR1 SGHVS and CDR2 FQNEAQ. The CDR3, as DNA: TGTGCCAGCAGCTTAACCCGCAAAAGTCCTAGCGGGAACTACAATGAGCAGTTCTTC. As protein: CASSLTRKSPSGNYNEQFF.

The chain carries TRBV3-1 (or the pseudogene TRBV3-2) and TRBJ2-7, with D possibly TRBD2 on 6 matching bases. The CDR3 extends over 15 amino acids. Germline CDR1 and CDR2: LGHDT and YNNKEL (reference sequence). The V end was cut by 0 bases, the J end by 3 bases, with 12 bases between. The CDR3 DNA reads as TGTGCCAGCAGCCAAGATAAGGGGACTGGCTACGAGCAGTACTTC. Residues: CASSQDKGTGYEQYF.